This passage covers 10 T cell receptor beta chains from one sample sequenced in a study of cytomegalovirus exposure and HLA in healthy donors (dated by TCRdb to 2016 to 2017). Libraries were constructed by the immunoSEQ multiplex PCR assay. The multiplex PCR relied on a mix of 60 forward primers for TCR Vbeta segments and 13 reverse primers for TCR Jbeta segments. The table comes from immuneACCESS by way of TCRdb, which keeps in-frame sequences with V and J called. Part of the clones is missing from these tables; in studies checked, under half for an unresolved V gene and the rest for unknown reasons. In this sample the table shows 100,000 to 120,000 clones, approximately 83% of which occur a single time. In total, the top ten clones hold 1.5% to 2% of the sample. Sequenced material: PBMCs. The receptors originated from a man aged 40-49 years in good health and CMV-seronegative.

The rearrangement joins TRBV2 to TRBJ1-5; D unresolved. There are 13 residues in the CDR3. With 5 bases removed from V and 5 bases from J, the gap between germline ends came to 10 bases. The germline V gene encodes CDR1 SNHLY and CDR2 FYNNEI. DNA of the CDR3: TGTGCCAGCAGTCTCCAGGAAGATCAGCCCCAGCATTTT. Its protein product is CASSLQEDQPQHF.

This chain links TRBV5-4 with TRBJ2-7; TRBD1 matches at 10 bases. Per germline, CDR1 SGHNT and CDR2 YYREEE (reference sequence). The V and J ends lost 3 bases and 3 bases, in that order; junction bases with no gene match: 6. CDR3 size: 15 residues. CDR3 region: CASSSPTGGSYEQYF. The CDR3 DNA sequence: TGTGCCAGCAGCTCCCCGACAGGGGGCAGCTACGAGCAGTACTTC.

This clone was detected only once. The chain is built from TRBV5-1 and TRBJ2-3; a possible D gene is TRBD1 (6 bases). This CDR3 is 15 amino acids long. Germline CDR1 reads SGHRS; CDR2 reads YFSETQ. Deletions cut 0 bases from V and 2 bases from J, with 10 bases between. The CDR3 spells CASSLAAGVTDTQYF. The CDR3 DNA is TGCGCCAGCAGCTTGGCAGCAGGGGTCACAGATACGCAGTATTTT.

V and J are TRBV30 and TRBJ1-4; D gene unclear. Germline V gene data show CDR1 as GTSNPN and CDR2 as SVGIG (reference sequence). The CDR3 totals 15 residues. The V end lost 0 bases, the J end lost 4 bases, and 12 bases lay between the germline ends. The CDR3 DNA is TGTGCCTGGAGTGTACAAGGCGGCCATAATGAAAAACTGTTTTTT. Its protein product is CAWSVQGGHNEKLFF.

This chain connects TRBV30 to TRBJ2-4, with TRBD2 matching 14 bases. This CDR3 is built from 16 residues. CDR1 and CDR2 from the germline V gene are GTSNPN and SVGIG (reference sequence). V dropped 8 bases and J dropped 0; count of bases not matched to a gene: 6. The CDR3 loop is CALGLAGALAKNIQYF. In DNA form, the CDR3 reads TGTGCCCTGGGACTAGCGGGGGCCCTAGCCAAAAACATTCAGTACTTC.

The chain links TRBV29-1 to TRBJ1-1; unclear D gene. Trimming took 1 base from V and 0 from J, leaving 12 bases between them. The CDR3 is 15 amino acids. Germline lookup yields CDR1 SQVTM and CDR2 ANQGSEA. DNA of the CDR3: TGCAGCGTTGAAGCTTTAACAGAAGTGAACACTGAAGCTTTCTTT. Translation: CSVEALTEVNTEAFF.

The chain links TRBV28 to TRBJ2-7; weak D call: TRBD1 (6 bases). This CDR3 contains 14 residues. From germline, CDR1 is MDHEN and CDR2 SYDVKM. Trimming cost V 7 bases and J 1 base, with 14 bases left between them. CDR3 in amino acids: CASKDSLSSYEQYF. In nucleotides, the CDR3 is TGTGCCAGCAAGGACAGCCTCTCGTCCTACGAGCAGTACTTC.

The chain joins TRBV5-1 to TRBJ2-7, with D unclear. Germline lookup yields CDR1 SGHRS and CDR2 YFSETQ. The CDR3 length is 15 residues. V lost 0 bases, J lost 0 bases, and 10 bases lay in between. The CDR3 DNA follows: TGCGCCAGCAGCTTGGACAGCCTGAGCTCCTACGAGCAGTACTTC. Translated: CASSLDSLSSYEQYF.

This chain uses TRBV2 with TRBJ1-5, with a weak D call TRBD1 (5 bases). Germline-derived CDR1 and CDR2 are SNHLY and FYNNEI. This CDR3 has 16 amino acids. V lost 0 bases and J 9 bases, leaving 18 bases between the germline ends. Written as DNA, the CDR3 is TGTGCCAGCAGTGAAGCGTTGTCGGCAGGGCAAGTGCCCCAGCATTTT. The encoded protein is CASSEALSAGQVPQHF.

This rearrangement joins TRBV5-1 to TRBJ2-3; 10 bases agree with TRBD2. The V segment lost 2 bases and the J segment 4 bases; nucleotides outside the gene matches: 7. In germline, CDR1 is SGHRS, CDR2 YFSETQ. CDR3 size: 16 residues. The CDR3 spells CASSLPSSGGADTQYF. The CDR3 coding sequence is TGCGCCAGCAGCTTACCTTCCAGCGGGGGGGCAGATACGCAGTATTTT.